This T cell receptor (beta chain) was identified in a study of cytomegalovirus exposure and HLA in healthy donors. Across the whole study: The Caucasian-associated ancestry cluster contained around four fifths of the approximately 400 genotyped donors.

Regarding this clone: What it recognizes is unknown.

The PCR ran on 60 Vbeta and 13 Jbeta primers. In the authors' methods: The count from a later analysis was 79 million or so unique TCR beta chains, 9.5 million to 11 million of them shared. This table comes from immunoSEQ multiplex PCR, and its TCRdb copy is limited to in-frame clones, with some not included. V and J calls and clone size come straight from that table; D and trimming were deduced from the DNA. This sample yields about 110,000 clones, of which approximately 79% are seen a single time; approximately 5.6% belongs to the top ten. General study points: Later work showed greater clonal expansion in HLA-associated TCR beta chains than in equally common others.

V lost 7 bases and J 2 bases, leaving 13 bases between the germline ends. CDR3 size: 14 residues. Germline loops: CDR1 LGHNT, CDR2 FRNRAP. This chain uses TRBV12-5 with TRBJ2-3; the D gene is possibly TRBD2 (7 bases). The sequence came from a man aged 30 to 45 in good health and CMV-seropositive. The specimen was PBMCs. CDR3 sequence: CASDSRGATDTQYF. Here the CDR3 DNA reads TGTGCTAGTGATTCCCGGGGGGCCACAGATACGCAGTATTTT.